The 10 T cell receptor beta chains in this list originate from one sample, sequenced in a study of cytomegalovirus exposure and HLA in healthy donors. 13 Jbeta primers and 60 Vbeta primers were used for the PCR. Measured with immunoSEQ multiplex PCR; TCRdb has only the in-frame clones, and not every one. This sample yields 150,000 to 180,000 clones, of which more than 70% are seen a single time; roughly 5.5% belongs to the top ten. What was sequenced was PBMCs. The receptors shown here come from a woman aged 40 to 55 in good health and CMV-seropositive.

In this sample, this clone turned up a few times. This chain links TRBV5-1 with TRBJ2-1, with D hard to call. Trimming took off 0 bases at V and 10 bases at J, with 14 bases between the two ends. This CDR3 comprises 14 residues. Germline V CDR1 and CDR2: SGHRS, YFSETQ. Written as DNA, the CDR3 is TGCGCCAGCAGCTTGGGACTTGAAATTACCGAGCAGTTCTTC. Translated: CASSLGLEITEQFF.

The chain uses TRBV30 and TRBJ2-1, with 10 bases that match TRBD2. V shed 3 bases and J 0 bases; nucleotides not matched to a gene: 2. Germline CDR1 and CDR2: GTSNPN and SVGIG (reference sequence). The CDR3 runs to 15 residues. The CDR3 DNA is TGTGCCTGGAGACTAGCGGGGACCTCCTACAATGAGCAGTTCTTC. It is translated as CAWRLAGTSYNEQFF.

The chain uses TRBV12-5 and TRBJ1-2; tentative D call: TRBD1 (5 bases). This CDR3 is built from 16 residues. The germline CDR1 and CDR2 sequences are LGHNT and FRNRAP. Trimming stripped 0 bases from V and 4 bases from J, with 15 bases between. In DNA, the CDR3 is TGTGCTAGTGGTTTGGTAAATCCGACAGTAACCTATGGCTACACCTTC. Protein: CASGLVNPTVTYGYTF.

The chain is built from TRBV5-1 and TRBJ2-7, with a weak D call TRBD1 (6 bases). The germline V gene has CDR1 SGHRS and CDR2 YFSETQ. Trimming pared 0 bases from V and 2 bases from J, leaving 12 bases between. The CDR3 spans 15 residues. The CDR3 here is CASSLAGQPTYEQYF. The CDR3 nucleotides read TGCGCCAGCAGCTTGGCTGGACAGCCAACCTACGAGCAGTACTTC.

CDR3 bases: TGTGCCAGCAGACAGGGGGCCTCCTACGAGCAGTACTTC. It yields the protein CASRQGASYEQYF. This chain links TRBV2 with TRBJ2-7, with 9 bases that match TRBD1. The CDR3 covers 13 residues. Per the germline V gene, CDR1 is SNHLY and CDR2 is FYNNEI. V was clipped by 6 bases and J by 0 bases; unmatched bases: 0.

J is TRBJ1-1 and V is TRBV2; D is uncertain. V was clipped by 4 bases and J by 4 bases, with 13 bases between them. The CDR3 length is 14 residues. Germline V lookup: CDR1 SNHLY, CDR2 FYNNEI. CDR3 region: CASSGQTVGTEAFF. The CDR3 DNA follows: TGTGCCAGCAGTGGTCAAACAGTAGGCACTGAAGCTTTCTTT.

The V gene is TRBV27, the J gene TRBJ1-5; D is ambiguous. Germline V gene sequence: CDR1 MNHEY, CDR2 SMNVEV (reference sequence). This CDR3 contains 10 residues. Trimming took off 8 bases at V and 7 bases at J, with 6 bases between the two ends. The CDR3 loop is CASGLQPQHF. The CDR3 region has the DNA TGTGCCAGCGGACTCCAGCCCCAGCATTTT.

The chain employs TRBV11-2 and TRBJ1-3; 12 bases match TRBD1. CDR1 SGHAT and CDR2 FQNNGV come from the germline V gene. CDR3 size: 15 residues. V was clipped by 5 bases and J by 6 bases; unmatched bases: 5. Written as DNA, the CDR3 is TGTGCCAGCAGCCGGGGACAGGGGGCTATAAACACCATATATTTT. This encodes CASSRGQGAINTIYF.

This clone occurred a few times. The chain recombines TRBV5-1 with TRBJ1-1; TRBD1 might be the D (5 bases). This CDR3 is 10 amino acids long. Germline assignment: CDR1 SGHRS and CDR2 YFSETQ. The CDR3 region has the DNA TGCGCAAAATCAGGGCCTGAAGCTTTCTTT. It translates to CAKSGPEAFF.

The rearrangement links TRBV21-1 to TRBJ2-3; TRBD2 is taken as the D call from the table, unchecked against the DNA. TRBV21-1 is a known pseudogene. CDR3 length: 10 amino acids. In DNA form, the CDR3 reads TGTGCCTCCTCTTCAGATACGCAGTATTTT. It specifies CASSSDTQYF.